This T cell receptor (beta chain) comes out of a study of shared clonotypes between healthy human individuals. Sequencing was performed with immunoSEQ multiplex PCR; in TCRdb, only in-frame clones are kept and a portion is missing. The repertoire holds approximately 1.9 million clones, with roughly 95% as singletons. It was CD45RO-negative cells, positively selected for CCR7, that made up naive CD8 cells, with terminally differentiated effector memory CD45RA+ cells excluded. Every contributor of samples was a Caucasian grown-up residing in Nashville, Tennessee. The CDR3 length is 14 residues. The V end was cut by 8 bases, the J end by 0 bases, with 13 bases between. CDR1 and CDR2 from the germline V gene are MNHEY and SMNVEV (reference sequence).

The chain recombines TRBV27 with TRBJ2-5; D is unresolved. Sequencing was done on a sample of naive CD8+ T cells from PBMCs. This clonotype originated in a man between 18 and 35 years old in good health. Some clones in this sample may be carry-over from other donors' samples. CDR3 residues: CASGGLLNQETQYF. The DNA for the CDR3 is TGTGCCAGCGGTGGCCTCTTGAACCAAGAGACCCAGTACTTC.